One TCR beta chain is described in this entry. The antigen remains undetermined. The entry originates in a study of CD8 T cells in ankylosing spondylitis. General study findings and limits: About 8 highly homologous variants made up a TCR beta motif, and this motif appeared characteristic of ankylosing spondylitis blood. Significant enrichment of disease-linked clones was reported in matched ankylosing spondylitis synovial fluid. Those disease-linked clones were CD8+; they were also relatively rare in peripheral blood.

A single record per CDR3 protein comes from TCRdb applying MiXCR to the 5' RACE reads. Here the sample spans 150,000 to 200,000 distinct CDR3 sequences, approximately 18% being singletons. Germline V lookup: CDR1 SQVTM, CDR2 ANQGSEA. The CDR3 is made up of 15 amino acids. J lost 2 bases, V lost 6 bases, and 7 bases had no gene match. Sequencing input: blood, either unsorted or a sorted T cell fraction (not recorded which). V is TRBV29-1 and J is TRBJ2-1; 10 bases are a match to TRBD2. The TCR comes from a male donor under 30 with ankylosing spondylitis or in good health (not recorded which). CDR3 region: CSVRGSGRAYNEQFF. CDR3 DNA: TGCAGCGTCCGGGGGAGCGGGAGGGCCTACAATGAGCAGTTCTTC.